Listed below are T cell receptor beta chains from one sample, sequenced in a study of blood T cell repertoires in COVID-19. TCRdb keeps only in-frame clones here, not all; method: immunoSEQ multiplex PCR. Among some 130,000 clones, around three quarters were seen once, and the ten largest hold 3.5% to 4.5%. Sequencing was carried out using peripheral blood. These receptors originate from a man between 60 and 70 years old with acute or convalescent COVID-19. Both conserved end residues are part of each CDR3.

TRBV11-2	TRBJ1-5	CASSLDPGNQPQHF
TRBV6-5	TRBJ2-5	CASRVGEETQYF
TRBV5-1	TRBJ1-2	CASSLGGASNGYTF
TRBV28	TRBJ1-2	CASSPGGYGYTF
TRBV25-1	TRBJ1-3	CASSSYSGNTIYF
TRBV18	TRBJ2-1	CASSWGGRYNEQFF
TRBV9	TRBJ1-2	CASSVGADSADYTF
TRBV2	TRBJ2-5	CASSHGGRQETQYF
TRBV29-1	TRBJ2-2	CSVEVGDANTGELFF
TRBV27	TRBJ2-7	CASSFRPVSYEQYF
TRBV29-1	TRBJ2-2	CSVGTTAGELFF
TRBV2	TRBJ2-4	CASSEGYGAIQYF
TRBV19	TRBJ1-5	CASTAGTGSTYSNQPQHF
TRBV18	TRBJ2-2	CASSPPSGNTGELFF
TRBV28	TRBJ1-4	CASSSGTGGVKLFF
TRBV3-1/TRBV3-2	TRBJ2-7	CASSQGGEQYF
TRBV12-3/TRBV12-4	TRBJ2-1	CASSLSQNNEQFF
TRBV7-3	TRBJ1-1	CASSLRDRGATEAFF
TRBV4-3	TRBJ2-7	CASSRSTSGSSYEQYF